Following are 27 T cell receptor beta chains from one sample sequenced in a study of molecular identifiers for immune sequencing clone quantification listed by TCRdb under 2018. Library creation used PCR. The listed sequencing device is NextSeq 500. The public reads were reanalyzed by TCRdb: fastp trimming at Q25, MiXCR alignment, in-frame beta chains only. Rows are combined by CDR3 protein, so each entry shows the most common genes and DNA. This sample is represented by 490,000 or so distinct CDR3 sequences; 25% of them were singletons. Of the sample, under 0.8% falls within the top ten clones. The specimen was naive CD8+ T cells from blood, with Jurkat cell RNA spiked in. Reading the label with the study, this specimen's cell subset or site is: FACS-sorted CD8+CD4-CCR7+CD45RA+ naive T cells. The receptors originated from a human donor in good health. Some libraries in this study had Jurkat cell RNA spiked in.

The chain employs TRBV20-1 and TRBJ1-2, with a weak D call TRBD1 (5 bases). V was pared by 0 bases and J by 6 bases, with 20 bases between. The CDR3 length is 16 residues. Germline CDR1 reads DFQATT; CDR2 reads SNEGSKA (reference sequence). CDR3 in amino acids: CSARDYSKGRADGYTF. For the CDR3, the DNA is TGCAGTGCTAGAGATTACTCAAAGGGGAGGGCCGATGGCTACACCTTC.

J is TRBJ2-3 and V is TRBV24-1, with D unresolved. Trimming shortened V by 7 bases and J by 0 bases, and 7 bases separated the two germline ends. This CDR3 comprises 13 residues. Germline V gene sequence: CDR1 KGHDR, CDR2 SFDVKD. The CDR3 sequence: CATRGTSTDTQYF. The DNA for the CDR3 is TGTGCCACCAGGGGAACTAGCACAGATACGCAGTATTTT.

Concerning this clonotype itself: Possible read error: a much larger clone is one base away. This sequence joins TRBV6-2 or TRBV6-3 and TRBJ2-5, with 7 bases aligning to TRBD2. From germline, CDR1 is MNHEY and CDR2 SVGEGT. CDR3 size: 16 residues. In DNA, the CDR3 is TGTGCCAGCTGTTACGGGCGGGGGATGTTGGTGGAGACCCAGTACTTC. It is translated as CASCYGRGMLVETQYF.

Points on this clonotype: This sequence may be a read error, since a much larger clone differs from it by one base. The chain is built from TRBV29-1 and TRBJ2-3, with D perhaps matching TRBD2 (5 bases). Germline V gene data show CDR1 as SQVTM and CDR2 as ANQGSEA. CDR3 size: 14 residues. V was cut by 5 bases and J by 2 bases, with 14 bases left in between. The DNA of the CDR3 is TGCAGCGTTATCTCAGAGGGTTTCACAGATACGCAGTATTTT. As protein: CSVISEGFTDTQYF.

Remarks on this clonotype: One junction end does not reproduce the germline sequence, and a read error may be involved. Here the CDR3 reads CASSLALRGASYNEQIF. DNA of the CDR3: TGTGCCAGCAGCTTAGCGCTGCGGGGGGCCTCCTACAATGAGCAGATCTTC. V and J are TRBV7-9 and TRBJ2-1; 8 nucleotides align to TRBD2. CDR1 is SEHNR, CDR2 FQNEAQ, per germline (reference sequence). This CDR3 spans 17 amino acids.

This clonotype was seen many times. V gene TRBV4-3 combines with J gene TRBJ2-7; tentative D call: TRBD1 (5 bases). The CDR3 contains 14 residues. CDR1 is LGHNA and CDR2 is YSLEER in the germline V gene. V lost 1 base, J lost 0 bases, and 7 bases lay in between. The DNA of the CDR3 is TGCGCCAGCAGCCAAGGGACAAGCTCCTACGAGCAGTACTTC. Translated: CASSQGTSSYEQYF.

This clonotype was counted only a few times. The rearrangement joins TRBV9 to TRBJ2-1; a possible D gene is TRBD1 (6 bases). V lost 3 bases to trimming and J lost 2 bases, with 18 bases between them. From germline, CDR1 is SGDLS and CDR2 YYNGEE. CDR3 length: 17 residues. CDR3 sequence reads: CASSDHLQGGPYNEQFF. In DNA form, the CDR3 reads TGTGCCAGCAGCGACCACCTACAGGGCGGTCCCTACAATGAGCAGTTCTTC. Supplemented by reference TRBV9 and TRBJ2-1, the full variable domain reads DSGVTQTPKHLITATGQRVTLRCSPRSGDLSVYWYQQSLDQGLQFLIQYYNGEERAKGNILERFSAQQFPDLHSELNLSSLELGDSALYFCASSDHLQGGPYNEQFFGPGTRLTVL.

In this sample, this clonotype turned up a few times. One end of the junction varies from germline; a read error may be responsible. CDR3 sequence: CASNRGALETRYF. In DNA form, the CDR3 reads TGTGCCAGCAACAGAGGGGCGCTGGAGACCCGGTACTTC. J is TRBJ2-5 and V is TRBV12-3 or TRBV12-4; D tentatively reads TRBD1 or TRBD2 (5 bases each). This CDR3 comprises 13 residues.

This clonotype was observed a handful of times. V is TRBV19 and J is TRBJ2-7; 9 bases map to TRBD1. Germline CDR1 LNHDA, CDR2 SQIVND (reference sequence). The trim removed 6 bases at V and 5 bases at J, leaving 14 bases unmatched. This CDR3 comprises 16 residues. The CDR3 nucleotides read TGTGCCAGTAGCCCCGACCCCGGGACAGGGTTCCACGAGCAGTACTTC. It specifies CASSPDPGTGFHEQYF.

The J gene is TRBJ1-1, the V gene TRBV20-1; D not resolved. CDR3 length equals 13 residues. V was shortened by 1 base and J by 7 bases, with 13 bases between the two germline ends. Germline values: CDR1 DFQATT, CDR2 SNEGSKA (reference sequence). CDR3 residues: CSARVPGWIEAFF. CDR3 nucleotides: TGCAGTGCTAGAGTCCCGGGTTGGATTGAAGCTTTCTTT.

V usage is TRBV30 and J usage is TRBJ2-7; 7 positions match TRBD1. Germline V CDR1 and CDR2: GTSNPN, SVGIG (reference sequence). The CDR3 spans 13 residues. The V segment lost 4 bases and the J segment 5 bases; nucleotides outside the gene matches: 8. Here the CDR3 reads CAWNQGVINEQYF. For the CDR3, the DNA is TGTGCCTGGAACCAGGGGGTAATCAACGAGCAGTACTTC.

This clonotype was seen only a few times. The V call is TRBV9, the J call TRBJ2-3; 9 nucleotides agree with TRBD2. The germline gives CDR1 SGDLS, CDR2 YYNGEE. This CDR3 has 16 amino acids. The V segment lost 0 bases and the J segment 7 bases; nucleotides outside the gene matches: 9. This CDR3 reads CASSVEPSGIGNTQYF. Here the CDR3 DNA reads TGTGCCAGCAGCGTAGAGCCTAGCGGGATAGGAAATACGCAGTATTTT.

In regard to this clonotype: This may stem from a read error, because a much larger clone lies one nucleotide away. The genes are TRBV4-3 and TRBJ2-7; 9 positions match TRBD1. CDR3 length: 15 amino acids. Germline CDR1 reads LGHNA; CDR2 reads YSLEER. The CDR3 region is CASSPDRGTTYEQCF. In DNA form, the CDR3 reads TGCGCCAGCAGCCCGGACAGGGGAACGACCTACGAGCAGTGCTTC.

This clonotype was picked up a small number of times. CDR3: CSVGANTGELFF. Here the CDR3 DNA reads TGCAGCGTTGGGGCTAACACCGGGGAGCTGTTTTTT. The chain uses TRBV29-1 and TRBJ2-2; D is ambiguous. The CDR3 is 12 amino acids. Looked up from germline, CDR1 is SQVTM and CDR2 is ANQGSEA. Between the trimmed V and J ends, which lost 4 bases and 2 bases, there was a span of 5 bases.

This clonotype turned up a few times. The genes are TRBV7-9 and TRBJ2-7, with D possibly being TRBD1 (6 bases). Trimming took 1 base from V and 3 from J, leaving 10 bases between them. Looked up from germline, CDR1 is SEHNR and CDR2 is FQNEAQ (reference sequence). CDR3 size: 14 residues. CDR3: CASSLVQGNYEQYF. The CDR3 coding sequence is TGTGCCAGCAGCTTAGTCCAGGGGAACTACGAGCAGTACTTC. Filled out from reference TRBV7-9 and TRBJ2-7, the complete variable domain reads DTGVSQNPRHKITKRGQNVTFRCDPISEHNRLYWYRQTLGQGPEFLTYFQNEAQLEKSRLLSDRFSAERPKGSFSTLEIQRTEQGDSAMYLCASSLVQGNYEQYFGPGTRLTVT.

Concerning this clonotype: A much larger clone lies a single base off, so this may be a read error. V is TRBV29-1 and J is TRBJ2-7; 8 nucleotides match TRBD2. Germline V lookup: CDR1 SQVTM, CDR2 ANQGSEA. The CDR3 consists of 13 residues. The CDR3 protein is CGVSPGLDYEQYF. CDR3 nucleotide sequence: TGCGGCGTTAGCCCGGGACTAGACTACGAGCAGTACTTC.

In nucleotides, the CDR3 is TGTGCCAGCAGTTTCGGGGACTCCTACAATGAGCAGTTCTTC. Encoded protein: CASSFGDSYNEQFF. The chain is built from TRBV27 and TRBJ2-1, with a tentative D call TRBD2 (5 bases). CDR3 length equals 14 residues. Germline values: CDR1 MNHEY, CDR2 SMNVEV (reference sequence). Trimming pared 3 bases from V and 0 bases from J, leaving 6 bases between.

On this clonotype: A much larger clone differs from this one at a single base, so this may be a read error. This chain links TRBV6-5 with TRBJ2-7; a weak D match, TRBD1 (5 bases). Trimming took off 4 bases at V and 3 bases at J, with 13 bases between the two ends. CDR1 is MNHEY and CDR2 is SVGAGI in the germline V gene. The CDR3 is 14 amino acids. The CDR3 spells CASSCNQGIYEQYF. Written as DNA, the CDR3 is TGTGCCAGCAGTTGTAACCAGGGAATCTACGAGCAGTACTTC.

Many counts were recorded for this clonotype. The V call is TRBV7-2, the J call TRBJ2-3; D uncertain. This CDR3 comprises 13 residues. Germline V lookup: CDR1 SGHTA, CDR2 FQGNSA. Trimming pared 7 bases from V and 4 bases from J, leaving 12 bases between. CDR3 in DNA: TGTGCCAGCACCCGGCCCGACGCAGATACGCAGTATTTT. This sequence encodes CASTRPDADTQYF.

This clonotype was observed many times. V is TRBV14 and J is TRBJ2-5; D could derive from TRBD1 or TRBD2 (5 bases each). CDR1 SGHDN and CDR2 FVKESK come from the germline V gene. V lost 2 bases, J lost 0 bases, and 10 bases lay in between. This CDR3 has 15 amino acids. As DNA, the CDR3 is TGTGCCAGCAGCCAACGGGACCAGTACCAAGAGACCCAGTACTTC. Residues: CASSQRDQYQETQYF.

The V and J genes are TRBV7-6 and TRBJ2-1; no firm D call. Germline CDR1 is SGHVS and CDR2 is FNYEAQ. V gave up 2 bases and J gave up 8 bases, with 7 bases separating them. This CDR3 is built from 12 residues. The CDR3, as DNA: TGTGCCAGCAGCTTATTAATGGATGAGCAGTTCTTC. This encodes CASSLLMDEQFF. Variable domain in full (rest from reference TRBV7-6 and TRBJ2-1): GAGVSQSPRYKVTKRGQDVALRCDPISGHVSLYWYRQALGQGPEFLTYFNYEAQQDKSGLPNDRFSAERPEGSISTLTIQRTEQRDSAMYRCASSLLMDEQFFGPGTRLTVL.

This rearrangement joins TRBV10-3 to TRBJ2-5; 7 nucleotides match TRBD1. The trim removed 6 bases at V and 9 bases at J, leaving 13 bases unmatched. CDR3 length: 14 residues. From germline, CDR1 is ENHRY and CDR2 SYGVKD. CDR3 nucleotide sequence: TGTGCCATCAGCTCCCCGGGCACAGGGGTTCCCCAGTACTTC. Its protein product is CAISSPGTGVPQYF.

The chain links TRBV7-8 to TRBJ1-5; the match to TRBD1 covers 7 bases. The germline V gene encodes CDR1 SGHVS and CDR2 FQNEAQ. CDR3 length equals 17 residues. The trim removed 5 bases at V and 5 bases at J, leaving 15 bases unmatched. CDR3 amino acids: CASSHPGGGPRDQPQHF. Here the CDR3 DNA reads TGTGCCAGCAGCCATCCAGGGGGTGGGCCGCGCGATCAGCCCCAGCATTTT.

In its sample, this clonotype was seen many times. This sequence joins TRBV20-1 and TRBJ2-4; D is unclear. CDR3 length: 18 residues. The germline V and J ends were trimmed by 6 bases and 3 bases, with 27 bases remaining between them. The V gene's germline CDR1 is DFQATT and CDR2 SNEGSKA (reference sequence). CDR3 DNA: TGCAGTGCCCCCTTCCATGGGGTTACCCAATTGGGCAAAAACATTCAGTACTTC. This sequence encodes CSAPFHGVTQLGKNIQYF.

At least ten counts were recorded for this clonotype. The rearrangement joins TRBV29-1 to TRBJ2-5; the D is unclear. Germline CDR1 and CDR2: SQVTM and ANQGSEA. Trimming took off 6 bases at V and 2 bases at J, with 19 bases between the two ends. The CDR3 runs to 15 residues. The CDR3 region has the DNA TGCAGCGTCCCCCCGTTGACGGAATATCAAGAGACCCAGTACTTC. Amino acids: CSVPPLTEYQETQYF.

This clonotype was detected once. V is TRBV6-5 and J is TRBJ1-1; 8 nucleotides line up with TRBD1. The CDR3 is 15 residues long. J was trimmed by 5 bases and V by 8 bases; bases with no gene match: 13. CDR1 MNHEY and CDR2 SVGAGI come from the germline V gene. Here the CDR3 DNA reads TGTGCCAGCGATATTCTCGGACAGGGCAGGACTGAAGCTTTCTTT. It translates to CASDILGQGRTEAFF.

As for this clonotype: At one boundary the junction diverges from the germline segment, which might be a read error. The rearrangement links TRBV12-3 or TRBV12-4 to TRBJ2-7, with TRBD2 matching over 12 bases. This CDR3 has 15 residues. In DNA form, the CDR3 reads TGTGCCAGCGGTTTTTCACTAGCGGGGGGCTACGAGCAGTACTTC. It encodes CASGFSLAGGYEQYF.